This TCR beta chain was recorded in a study of human T cells and chemical hapten exposure. Germline values: CDR1 ENHRY, CDR2 SYGVKD. Trimming cost V 2 bases and J 0 bases, with 11 bases left between them. CDR3 length: 15 residues. As for time point: patch test 1, 2 weeks after DPC sensitization. Described treatment: therapeutic diphenylcyclopropenone sensitization with weekly scalp DPC. TCRdb used MiXCR to reprocess the RACE reads, holding one entry per CDR3 protein. The sample consists of 180,000 or so distinct CDR3 sequences, 20% to 25% of them appearing once. The starting material was whole blood, obtained in connection with sensitization to the hapten diphenylcyclopropenone (DPC). The receptor comes from a woman in her forties or fifties with alopecia areata. Some clones in this sample may be carry-over from other donors' samples. The rearrangement uses TRBV10-3 and TRBJ2-7; D might be TRBD1 (6 bases). Written as DNA, the CDR3 is TGTGCCATCAGTGAGGGGGGCTTAAGCTCCTACGAGCAGTACTTC. The encoded protein is CAISEGGLSSYEQYF.